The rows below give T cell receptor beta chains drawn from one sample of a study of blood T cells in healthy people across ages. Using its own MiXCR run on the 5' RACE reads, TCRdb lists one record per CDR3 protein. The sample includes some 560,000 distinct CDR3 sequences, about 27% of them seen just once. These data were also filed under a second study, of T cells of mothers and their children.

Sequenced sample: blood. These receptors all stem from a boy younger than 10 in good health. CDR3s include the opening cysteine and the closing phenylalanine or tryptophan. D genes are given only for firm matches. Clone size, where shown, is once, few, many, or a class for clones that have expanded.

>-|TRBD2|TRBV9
CASSGGLDYNEQFF
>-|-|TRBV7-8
CASSQDSYTEAFF
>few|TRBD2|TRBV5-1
CASSLVPSGSYEQYF
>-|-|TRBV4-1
CASSQDPLDNEQFF
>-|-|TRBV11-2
CASSLDTGAGNTIYF
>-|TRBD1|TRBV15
CATSKGQTGWDQETQYF
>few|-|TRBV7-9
CASSPGTETQYF
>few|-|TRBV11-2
CASSSSTGTYEQYF
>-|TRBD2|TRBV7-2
CASSFRLAGYPDQETQYF
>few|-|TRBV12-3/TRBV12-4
CASSSSSPGTQYF